Below are 24 T cell receptor beta chains sequenced from a single sample in a study of blood T cell repertoires in COVID-19. Measured with immunoSEQ multiplex PCR; TCRdb has only the in-frame clones, and not every one. The table records 100,000 to 150,000 clones, approximately 81% of them present only once. What was sequenced was peripheral blood. The receptors originated from a man aged 55 to 70 with acute or convalescent COVID-19.

The chain carries TRBV7-3 and TRBJ2-2, with 9 bases aligning to TRBD1. CDR1 and CDR2 from the germline V gene are SGHTA and FQGTGA. V lost 5 bases and J lost 4; bases outside the gene matches: 5. This CDR3 is 15 amino acids long. CDR3 in DNA: TGTGCCAGCAGCGAACAGGGACAGGGCACCGGGGAGCTGTTTTTT. Residues: CASSEQGQGTGELFF.

This chain uses TRBV7-2 with TRBJ1-6; D ambiguous. CDR3 length: 15 residues. Germline V gene data show CDR1 as SGHTA and CDR2 as FQGNSA. Trimming pared 2 bases from V and 5 bases from J, leaving 10 bases between. The CDR3 nucleotides are TGTGCCAGCAGCTTACTAGGAAATAATAATTCACCCCTCCACTTT. Translation: CASSLLGNNNSPLHF.

The chain combines TRBV3-1 (or the pseudogene TRBV3-2) with TRBJ2-7; 7 nucleotides align to TRBD2. CDR1 is LGHDT and CDR2 is YNNKEL in the germline V gene (reference sequence). The CDR3 consists of 15 residues. V lost 1 base and J lost 2; bases outside the gene matches: 5. The DNA for the CDR3 is TGTGCCAGCAGCCAAGGGGTAGCGGGCACCTACGAGCAGTACTTC. This codes for CASSQGVAGTYEQYF.

This clone occurred once. The rearrangement links TRBV9 to TRBJ1-2, with a weak D call TRBD1 (6 bases). From germline, CDR1 is SGDLS and CDR2 YYNGEE. CDR3 size: 14 residues. V was trimmed by 1 base and J by 6 bases, leaving 13 bases between them. In nucleotides, the CDR3 is TGTGCCAGCAGCGTAAACACAGGGTCCGATGGCTACACCTTC. Residues: CASSVNTGSDGYTF. Full variable domain (outside the CDR3, taken from reference TRBV9 and TRBJ1-2): DSGVTQTPKHLITATGQRVTLRCSPRSGDLSVYWYQQSLDQGLQFLIQYYNGEERAKGNILERFSAQQFPDLHSELNLSSLELGDSALYFCASSVNTGSDGYTFGSGTRLTVV.

V gene TRBV5-1 combines with J gene TRBJ2-2; 10 bases line up with TRBD1. The CDR3 has 16 amino acids. With 2 bases clipped from V and 3 bases from J, the junction kept 4 bases outside the gene matches. The germline V gene has CDR1 SGHRS and CDR2 YFSETQ. CDR3 DNA: TGCGCCAGCAGCTTCTTGGGGACAGGGGACACCGGGGAGCTGTTTTTT. This translates into CASSFLGTGDTGELFF.

V usage is TRBV27 and J usage is TRBJ2-3, with D possibly matching TRBD1 (5 bases). Trimming cost V 3 bases and J 2 bases, with 9 bases left between them. In germline, CDR1 is MNHEY, CDR2 SMNVEV (reference sequence). This CDR3 comprises 14 residues. The CDR3 DNA follows: TGTGCCAGCAGTTTTTCAGGGTCCACAGATACGCAGTATTTT. Residues: CASSFSGSTDTQYF.

This clone was observed once. This chain connects TRBV24-1 to TRBJ1-2; TRBD1 matches 7 bases. CDR3 length equals 14 residues. The V gene's germline CDR1 is KGHDR and CDR2 SFDVKD. Trimming removed 9 bases from V and 0 bases from J; junction bases left unmatched: 6. CDR3 DNA sequence: TGTGCCACCGGCGACAGGGACCCTAACTATGGCTACACCTTC. Protein: CATGDRDPNYGYTF.

V and J are TRBV28 and TRBJ2-5; 7 bases are a match to TRBD1. V gave up 8 bases and J gave up 2 bases; unmatched junction bases: 5. CDR1 is MDHEN and CDR2 is SYDVKM in the germline V gene. This CDR3 has 13 residues. The CDR3, as DNA: TGTGCCAGCGCCCGACAGGGACAAGAGACCCAGTACTTC. Its protein is CASARQGQETQYF.

The chain employs TRBV27 and TRBJ2-2; the D gene is possibly TRBD2 (5 bases). Germline CDR1 and CDR2: MNHEY and SMNVEV (reference sequence). Between the trimmed V and J ends, which lost 7 bases and 7 bases, there was a span of 10 bases. This CDR3 is built from 12 residues. The CDR3, as DNA: TGTGCCAGCAAGGAGAGGGACGGGGAGCTGTTTTTT. As protein: CASKERDGELFF.

J is TRBJ2-5 and V is TRBV30; TRBD2 might be the D (6 bases). The V gene lost 7 bases and the J gene lost 6 bases, with 18 bases spanning the gap. Per germline, CDR1 GTSNPN and CDR2 SVGIG (reference sequence). The CDR3 is made up of 13 amino acids. CDR3 DNA sequence: TGTGCCTTGGGGCCGGGACTGCCCCAGACCCAGTACTTC. Translating gives CALGPGLPQTQYF. The full variable domain, with the rest looked up from reference TRBV30 and TRBJ2-5, is SQTIHQWPATLVQPVGSPLSLECTVEGTSNPNLYWYRQAAGRGLQLLFYSVGIGQISSEVPQNLSASRPQDRQFILSSKKLLLSDSGFYLCALGPGLPQTQYFGPGTRLLVL.

V usage is TRBV18 and J usage is TRBJ1-1, with D hard to call. Germline values: CDR1 KGHSH, CDR2 LQKENI. V lost 5 bases and J lost 4, with 8 bases in between. This CDR3 contains 12 residues. The CDR3 region is CASSAGGTEAFF. The CDR3 DNA sequence: TGTGCCAGCTCAGCAGGAGGCACTGAAGCTTTCTTT.

This rearrangement joins TRBV5-1 to TRBJ1-2; 8 bases are shared with TRBD1. The CDR3 is 13 residues long. V lost 4 bases and J lost 4; bases outside the gene matches: 3. Germline loops: CDR1 SGHRS, CDR2 YFSETQ. The CDR3 reads CASSTGTGYGYTF. In DNA form, the CDR3 reads TGCGCCAGCAGCACGGGGACAGGCTATGGCTACACCTTC.

The V gene is TRBV24-1, the J gene TRBJ2-3; perhaps TRBD2 as D (6 bases). Trimming took 6 bases from V and 3 from J, leaving 15 bases between them. CDR3 length: 15 residues. CDR1 and CDR2 (germline): KGHDR, SFDVKD. In nucleotides, the CDR3 is TGTGCCACCAGTAAATCGGCGGGGCCTACAGATACGCAGTATTTT. It is translated as CATSKSAGPTDTQYF.

Only a few counts were recorded for this clone. The chain links TRBV4-2 to TRBJ2-3; 8 positions match TRBD2. The junction had 11 bases not matched to a gene; V was cut back by 6 bases and J by 3 bases. From germline, CDR1 is LGHNA and CDR2 YNFKEQ. This CDR3 contains 16 residues. The CDR3 sequence is CASSRAGTSRTDTQYF. In DNA form, the CDR3 reads TGTGCCAGCAGTAGGGCCGGGACTAGTCGGACAGATACGCAGTATTTT.

In this sample, this clone turned up a few times. The V call is TRBV27, the J call TRBJ2-7, with unresolved D. The CDR3 runs to 13 residues. V lost 7 bases and J 7 bases, leaving 17 bases between the germline ends. CDR1 is MNHEY, CDR2 SMNVEV, per germline (reference sequence). DNA of the CDR3: TGTGCCAGCATGTCAGCCGGCTTGCGGGAGCAGTACTTC. Protein product: CASMSAGLREQYF.

J is TRBJ2-5 and V is TRBV9; 8 bases fit TRBD2. J lost 5 bases, V lost 4 bases, and 7 bases had no gene match. This CDR3 is 14 amino acids long. Germline loops: CDR1 SGDLS, CDR2 YYNGEE. The CDR3 DNA sequence: TGTGCCAGCAGCCCGGGACTAGGGTTCGAGACCCAGTACTTC. This codes for CASSPGLGFETQYF.

The rearrangement uses TRBV12-1 and TRBJ2-1; the table's D call, TRBD2, was not checked against the DNA. TRBV12-1 is a pseudogene segment. The CDR3 length is 16 residues. CDR3 sequence (DNA): TGTGCCAGCAGCCCCGAGGCGGGGGGCTCCTACAATGAGCAGTTCTTC. Residues: CASSPEAGGSYNEQFF.

The genes are TRBV10-1 and TRBJ1-2; 7 bases are a match to TRBD1. CDR3 size: 15 residues. V shed 3 bases and J 4 bases; nucleotides not matched to a gene: 8. Germline CDR1 reads WNHNN; CDR2 reads SYGVQD (reference sequence). CDR3: CASSEYRTGGYGYTF. Written as DNA, the CDR3 is TGCGCCAGCAGTGAATATAGGACAGGCGGCTATGGCTACACCTTC.

This clone has only a few counts. The chain carries TRBV6-2 or TRBV6-3 and TRBJ2-5, with 12 nucleotides matching TRBD2. V lost 5 bases to trimming and J lost 4 bases; unmatched junction nucleotides: 5. This CDR3 region has 15 residues. Looked up from germline, CDR1 is MNHEY and CDR2 is SVGEGT. CDR3 in amino acids: CASSNTGLAGETQYF. The CDR3 region has the DNA TGTGCCAGCAGTAACACGGGACTAGCGGGAGAGACCCAGTACTTC.

The chain is built from TRBV27 and TRBJ2-5; 7 bases are shared with TRBD1. The CDR3 runs 15 residues. The V and J ends lost 5 bases and 5 bases, in that order; junction bases with no gene match: 11. Germline CDR1 reads MNHEY; CDR2 reads SMNVEV (reference sequence). The CDR3 region has the DNA TGTGCCAGCAGTCGGTTGAGGGGGCGGAGGGAGACCCAGTACTTC. Encoded protein: CASSRLRGRRETQYF.

As for this clone: This CDR3 is also generated by other DNA sequences in the sample. The chain links TRBV7-9 to TRBJ2-1, with D possibly TRBD2 on 5 matching bases. V lost 5 bases to trimming and J lost 2 bases, with 10 bases between them. The CDR3 length is 14 residues. Germline CDR1 reads SEHNR; CDR2 reads FQNEAQ (reference sequence). DNA of the CDR3: TGTGCCAGCAGCCTCGAGGGTGCCTACAATGAGCAGTTCTTC. Protein product: CASSLEGAYNEQFF.

V is TRBV5-1 and J is TRBJ2-2, with TRBD2 identical over 13 bases. Germline CDR1 and CDR2: SGHRS and YFSETQ. V shed 4 bases and J 0 bases; nucleotides not matched to a gene: 15. The CDR3 is made up of 21 amino acids. This CDR3 is CASSPKAGLAGATANTGELFF. CDR3 sequence (DNA): TGCGCCAGCAGCCCGAAAGCCGGACTAGCGGGGGCTACAGCGAACACCGGGGAGCTGTTTTTT.

This rearrangement joins TRBV10-3 to TRBJ2-7; a weak D match, TRBD1 (5 bases). The CDR3 covers 12 residues. Germline-derived CDR1 and CDR2 are ENHRY and SYGVKD. The V gene lost 5 bases and the J gene lost 6 bases, with 11 bases spanning the gap. CDR3 amino acids: CAISSRVGEQYF. The CDR3 DNA reads TGTGCCATCAGTTCCAGGGTCGGCGAGCAGTACTTC.

The chain combines TRBV6-1 with TRBJ1-4; D is ambiguous. V lost 2 bases and J 0 bases, leaving 10 bases between the germline ends. The CDR3 is 16 residues long. Germline V gene data show CDR1 as MNHNS and CDR2 as SASEGT. The CDR3 spells CASSELIHTTNEKLFF. As DNA, the CDR3 is TGTGCCAGCAGTGAATTGATCCACACAACTAATGAAAAACTGTTTTTT.